This T cell receptor beta chain derives from a study of PD-1 blockade in classical Hodgkin lymphoma (dated by TCRdb to the early 2020s). Background for the entire study: Nivolumab dosing was 3 mg/kg intravenously every 2 weeks, continuing until either disease progression or unacceptable toxicity. The study used TCR beta sequencing and CyTOF to define a peripheral blood immune signature of response to PD-1 blockade in classical Hodgkin lymphoma. Paper-wide results and their limitations: Only a single clinical trial cohort was studied, and what caused the repertoire differences, possibly disease activity or prior therapy, remained undefined. Baseline TCR diversity was reported to be lower in newly diagnosed patients than in healthy donors and to be lower still in relapsed/refractory patients. Trial patients with a complete response had baseline diversity similar to that of newly diagnosed patients, while partial responders and progressors had significantly lower diversity. A significant rise by C4D1 was seen in CD4+ but not CD8+ TCR diversity (p=0.0027 vs p=0.16), with the rise being most apparent in complete responders (p=0.02). Diversity was lower in patients who began nivolumab less than 1 year after ASCT, so these patients were left out of later analyses to avoid confounding by immune reconstitution.

This clone was seen a few times. Its specific antigen is unknown. Per-base quality was not reported, and no clone a single base away is much larger than it. The meaning of the sample's time point label: cycle 4 day 1 (C4D1), after 6 weeks of nivolumab. Every trial patient had relapsed following autologous stem cell transplantation, and prior brentuximab vedotin exposure was what differed among cohorts A, B and C. The trial cohort was composed of roughly 60 patients with relapsed/refractory classical Hodgkin lymphoma, for whom complete response, partial response or progressive disease was recorded as best overall response. In the multi-cohort phase II CheckMate 205 trial, trial patients received single-agent nivolumab. An independent review committee assessed best overall response by applying the 2007 International Working Group response criteria. Trial PBMCs were collected just before the start of nivolumab (C1D1) and during therapy at cycle 2 day 1 and cycle 4 day 1. Peripheral blood was collected in 8 mL Vacutainer Cell Preparation Tubes, from which PBMCs were isolated by centrifugation and then cryopreserved.

Genomic DNA was extracted with the Qiagen DNeasy kit from unsorted PBMCs and from negatively selected CD4+ and CD8+ fractions. Amplification of TCR beta CDR3 regions was done by immunoSEQ multiplex PCR with primers that anneal to V and J segments. A synthetic immune receptor repertoire was used to minimize amplification bias, and any residual bias was removed computationally once sequencing was done. The original methods were these. Custom Python scripts were used to quantify repertoire diversity as the Shannon entropy index. Unsorted, CD4+ and CD8+ repertoires were analyzed separately, except in combined analyses where CD4+ and CD8+ sequences were merged in silico. Clonal expansion was defined as a frequency increase of at least 2-fold after treatment compared with C1D1, and clones undetected at baseline were assigned a pseudocount of 0.5. Clones with 0 or 1 copy at C1D1 were classified as singleton clones, and clones with 2 or more copies were classified as non-singleton clones. Clones expanded in unsorted samples were annotated as CD4+, CD8+ or unknown by matching protein sequences in sorted samples from the same patient. Wilcoxon tests on paired samples were used to test changes in diversity from C1D1 to C4D1. TCRdb's version of the immuneACCESS table is confined to in-frame rearrangements and falls short of the full clone set. An unresolved V gene accounts for under half of the shortfall where checked; the remainder is of unknown origin. The V and J calls and clone size are taken from that table; D and trimming were inferred from the DNA. Within this sample are about 39,000 clones, with 70% to 85% of them counted one time only. The top ten clonotypes cover over 7.5% of the sample.

Reading the germline V gene (reference sequence) gives CDR1 SGHNT and CDR2 YYREEE. Reading from cysteine to phenylalanine, the CDR3 counts 13 amino acids. Only the CDR3 part of the read is kept: 39 bases, read in frame from the first base. Trimming costs V 2 bases and J 4 bases, and their ends lie 7 bases apart. The origin of this receptor is a human donor with classical Hodgkin lymphoma. The V and J genes are TRBV5-4 and TRBJ2-1, with the D gene not confidently named. Sample: peripheral blood mononuclear cells (PBMCs), taken before the fourth cycle of nivolumab. CDR3 sequence: CASSFVGYNEQFF. The DNA sequence is given as TGTGCCAGCAGCTTCGTGGGGTACAATGAGCAGTTCTTC. Reference TRBV5-4 and TRBJ2-1 genes cover what lies past the CDR3, so the full variable domain is ETGVTQSPTHLIKTRGQQVTLRCSSQSGHNTVSWYQQALGQGPQFIFQYYREEENGRGNFPPRFSGLQFPNYSSELNVNALELDDSALYLCASSFVGYNEQFFGPGTRLTVL.